What follows are 10 T cell receptor beta chains derived from one specimen sequenced in a study of blood T cell repertoires in COVID-19. Repertoires were generated with immunoSEQ multiplex PCR, while TCRdb's copy carries only in-frame clones and drops some. The sample records some 80,000 clones, 70% to 90% being singletons. The sample taken for sequencing was peripheral blood. The receptors originated from a man in his fifties with COVID-19, enrolled during active disease.

This chain joins TRBV28 and TRBJ1-2; 9 bases align to TRBD1. The CDR3 extends over 14 amino acids. Germline V gene lookup returns CDR1 MDHEN and CDR2 SYDVKM. With 5 bases clipped from V and 5 bases from J, the junction kept 6 bases outside the gene matches. The CDR3 sequence: CASSLRDREYGYTF. CDR3 coding DNA: TGTGCCAGCAGTCTCCGGGACAGGGAATATGGCTACACCTTC.

The CDR3 protein is CASVRGSGNTIYF. As DNA, the CDR3 is TGTGCCAGCGTTAGGGGCTCTGGAAACACCATATATTTT. This chain connects TRBV6-6 to TRBJ1-3; D perhaps matches TRBD1 (5 bases). The CDR3 is 13 amino acids. V lost 8 bases to trimming and J lost 0 bases, with 8 bases between them. Looked up from germline, CDR1 is MNHNY and CDR2 is SVGAGI (reference sequence).

The V call is TRBV6-5, the J call TRBJ1-2; TRBD1 matches 7 bases. The trim removed 5 bases at V and 4 bases at J, leaving 7 bases unmatched. The CDR3 spans 14 residues. CDR1 and CDR2 (germline): MNHEY, SVGAGI. The CDR3 protein is CASSPWSGGYGYTF. CDR3 bases: TGTGCCAGCAGTCCCTGGTCAGGGGGCTATGGCTACACCTTC.

This chain links TRBV6-2 or TRBV6-3 with TRBJ2-4; D possibly corresponds to TRBD2 (5 bases). In germline, CDR1 is MNHEY, CDR2 SVGEGT. With 0 bases removed from V and 8 bases from J, the gap between germline ends came to 11 bases. This CDR3 contains 14 residues. The DNA for the CDR3 is TGTGCCAGCAGTTACTCGCTAGCAACAGACATTCAGTACTTC. This translates into CASSYSLATDIQYF.

The J gene is TRBJ2-5, the V gene TRBV19, with 8 bases lining up with TRBD2. V lost 3 bases, J lost 4 bases, and 7 bases stayed unmatched. This CDR3 contains 15 residues. Germline V gene data show CDR1 as LNHDA and CDR2 as SQIVND (reference sequence). CDR3 in DNA: TGTGCCAGTAGTATTGGGCTGGCGGGAGGAGAGACCCAGTACTTC. This sequence encodes CASSIGLAGGETQYF. Together with reference TRBV19 and TRBJ2-5, the CDR3 gives the full variable domain: DGGITQSPKYLFRKEGQNVTLSCEQNLNHDAMYWYRQDPGQGLRLIYYSQIVNDFQKGDIAEGYSVSREKKESFPLTVTSAQKNPTAFYLCASSIGLAGGETQYFGPGTRLLVL.

This chain joins TRBV30 and TRBJ1-3, with D hard to call. The V gene's germline CDR1 is GTSNPN and CDR2 SVGIG (reference sequence). Trimming shortened V by 2 bases and J by 3 bases, and 8 bases separated the two germline ends. The CDR3 consists of 13 residues. The CDR3 DNA follows: TGTGCCTGGAGTTTGTTACTTGGAAACACCATATATTTT. Its protein is CAWSLLLGNTIYF.

The J gene is TRBJ2-3, the V gene TRBV19; the D gene is possibly TRBD1 (5 bases). CDR1 LNHDA and CDR2 SQIVND come from the germline V gene (reference sequence). The CDR3 sequence is 15 residues long. Trimming stripped 3 bases from V and 0 bases from J, with 10 bases between. In DNA form, the CDR3 reads TGTGCCAGTAGTATCCTGACAGCTAGCACAGATACGCAGTATTTT. Residues: CASSILTASTDTQYF.

The V and J genes are TRBV28 and TRBJ1-6; weak D call: TRBD1 (6 bases). The CDR3 runs to 17 residues. Germline V lookup: CDR1 MDHEN, CDR2 SYDVKM. Trimming removed 1 base at V and 6 bases at J, with 16 bases between. The CDR3 nucleotides are TGTGCCAGCAGTTTATACGGGCTGGGGGCATCTAATTCACCCCTCCACTTT. Its translation: CASSLYGLGASNSPLHF.

The chain couples TRBV7-2 to TRBJ2-7; TRBD2 matches at 11 bases. CDR3 size: 15 residues. Per the germline V gene, CDR1 is SGHTA and CDR2 is FQGNSA. V was pared by 4 bases and J by 6 bases, with 8 bases of the junction left unmatched. The CDR3 DNA follows: TGTGCCAGCAGCTCGCGACTAGCGGGAATAAGCGAGCAGTACTTC. This gives the protein CASSSRLAGISEQYF.

The V and J genes are TRBV12-3 or TRBV12-4 and TRBJ2-1; the D is unclear. This CDR3 contains 13 residues. Trimming stripped 2 bases from V and 7 bases from J, with 9 bases between. The CDR3 loop is CASSLIWLNEQFF. CDR3 DNA sequence: TGTGCCAGCAGTTTAATTTGGCTGAATGAGCAGTTCTTC.